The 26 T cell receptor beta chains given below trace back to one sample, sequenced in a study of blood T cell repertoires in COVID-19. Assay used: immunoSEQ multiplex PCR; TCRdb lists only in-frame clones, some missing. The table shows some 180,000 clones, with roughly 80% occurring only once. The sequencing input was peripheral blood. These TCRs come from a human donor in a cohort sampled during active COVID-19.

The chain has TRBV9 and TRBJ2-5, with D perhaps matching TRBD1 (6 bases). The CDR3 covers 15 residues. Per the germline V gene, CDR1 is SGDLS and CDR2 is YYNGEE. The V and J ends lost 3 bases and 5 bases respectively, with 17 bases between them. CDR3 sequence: CASSAETGILETQYF. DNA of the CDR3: TGTGCCAGCAGCGCAGAGACAGGAATTCTGGAGACCCAGTACTTC.

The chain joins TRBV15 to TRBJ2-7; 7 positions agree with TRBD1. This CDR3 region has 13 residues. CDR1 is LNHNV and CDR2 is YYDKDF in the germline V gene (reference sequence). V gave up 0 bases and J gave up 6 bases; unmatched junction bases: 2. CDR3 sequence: CATSRDRGSEQYF. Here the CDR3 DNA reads TGTGCCACCAGCAGAGACAGGGGGAGCGAGCAGTACTTC.

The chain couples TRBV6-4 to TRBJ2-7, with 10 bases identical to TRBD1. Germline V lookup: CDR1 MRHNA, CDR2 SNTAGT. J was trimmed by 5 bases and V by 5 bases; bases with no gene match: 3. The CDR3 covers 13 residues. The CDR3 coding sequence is TGTGCCAGCAGTCTCGGACAGGGGGACGAGCAGTACTTC. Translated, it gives CASSLGQGDEQYF.

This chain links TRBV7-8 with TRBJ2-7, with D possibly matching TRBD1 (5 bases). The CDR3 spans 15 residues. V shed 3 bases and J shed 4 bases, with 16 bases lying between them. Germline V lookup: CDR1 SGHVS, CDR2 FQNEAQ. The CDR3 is CASSLDRAGIYEQYF. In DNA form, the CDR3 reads TGTGCCAGCAGCTTGGATAGGGCAGGGATTTACGAGCAGTACTTC.

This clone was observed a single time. CDR3 in amino acids: CASSVERGSEKLFF. In DNA, the CDR3 is TGTGCCAGCAGCGTAGAAAGGGGGTCTGAAAAACTGTTTTTT. V and J are TRBV9 and TRBJ1-4, with D possibly matching TRBD1 (6 bases). Per germline, CDR1 SGDLS and CDR2 YYNGEE. The V end lost 0 bases, the J end lost 7 bases, and 10 bases lay between the germline ends. This CDR3 is 14 amino acids long. Full variable domain (missing parts from reference TRBV9 and TRBJ1-4): DSGVTQTPKHLITATGQRVTLRCSPRSGDLSVYWYQQSLDQGLQFLIQYYNGEERAKGNILERFSAQQFPDLHSELNLSSLELGDSALYFCASSVERGSEKLFFGSGTQLSVL.

The CDR3 DNA is TGTGCCAGCAGTGGAACAGTCACCTATGGCTACACCTTC. Its protein product is CASSGTVTYGYTF. The J gene is TRBJ1-2, the V gene TRBV12-3 or TRBV12-4; D is undetermined. The CDR3 is made up of 13 amino acids. The germline V and J ends were trimmed by 5 bases and 4 bases, with 11 bases remaining between them.

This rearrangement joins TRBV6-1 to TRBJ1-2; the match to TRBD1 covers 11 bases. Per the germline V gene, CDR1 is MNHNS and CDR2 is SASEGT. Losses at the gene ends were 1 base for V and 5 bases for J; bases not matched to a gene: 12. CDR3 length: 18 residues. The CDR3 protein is CASSEEPIPGQGAYGYTF. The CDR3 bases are TGTGCCAGCAGTGAAGAGCCAATCCCTGGACAGGGGGCTTATGGCTACACCTTC.

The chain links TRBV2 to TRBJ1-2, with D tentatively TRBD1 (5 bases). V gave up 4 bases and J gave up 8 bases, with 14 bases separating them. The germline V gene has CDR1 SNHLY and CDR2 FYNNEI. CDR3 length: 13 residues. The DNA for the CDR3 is TGTGCCAGCAGTGCCCGCAGGGTGGGGGGCTACACCTTC. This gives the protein CASSARRVGGYTF. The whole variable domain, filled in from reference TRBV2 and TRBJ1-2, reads EPEVTQTPSHQVTQMGQEVILRCVPISNHLYFYWYRQILGQKVEFLVSFYNNEISEKSEIFDDQFSVERPDGSNFTLKIRSTKLEDSAMYFCASSARRVGGYTFGSGTRLTVV.

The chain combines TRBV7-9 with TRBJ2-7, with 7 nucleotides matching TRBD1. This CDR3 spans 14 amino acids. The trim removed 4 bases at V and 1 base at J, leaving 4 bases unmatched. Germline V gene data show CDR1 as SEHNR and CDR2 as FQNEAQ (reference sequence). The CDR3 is CASSSSTGSYEQYF. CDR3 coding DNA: TGTGCCAGCAGCTCCTCGACAGGGTCCTACGAGCAGTACTTC.

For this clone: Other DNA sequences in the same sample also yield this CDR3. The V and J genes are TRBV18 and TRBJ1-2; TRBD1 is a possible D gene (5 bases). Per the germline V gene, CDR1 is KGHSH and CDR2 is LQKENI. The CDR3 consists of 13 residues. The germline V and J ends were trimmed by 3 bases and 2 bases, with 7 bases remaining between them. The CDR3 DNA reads TGTGCCAGCTCACCCGGGGGAAACTATGGCTACACCTTC. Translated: CASSPGGNYGYTF. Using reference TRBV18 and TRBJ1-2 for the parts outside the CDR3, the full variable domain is NAGVMQNPRHLVRRRGQEARLRCSPMKGHSHVYWYRQLPEEGLKFMVYLQKENIIDESGMPKERFSAEFPKEGPSILRIQQVVRGDSAAYFCASSPGGNYGYTFGSGTRLTVV.

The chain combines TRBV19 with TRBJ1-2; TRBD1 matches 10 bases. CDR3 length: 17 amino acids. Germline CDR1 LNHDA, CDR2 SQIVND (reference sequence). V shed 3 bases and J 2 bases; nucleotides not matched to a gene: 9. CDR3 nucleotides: TGTGCCAGTAGTATGTACCCTGGGACAGGGGAGAACTATGGCTACACCTTC. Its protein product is CASSMYPGTGENYGYTF.

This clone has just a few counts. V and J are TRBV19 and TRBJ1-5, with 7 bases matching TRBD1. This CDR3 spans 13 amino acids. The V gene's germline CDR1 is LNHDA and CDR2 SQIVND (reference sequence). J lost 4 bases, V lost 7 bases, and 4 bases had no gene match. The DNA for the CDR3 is TGTGCCAGTAAAGACAGGGAAAATCAGCCCCAGCATTTT. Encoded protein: CASKDRENQPQHF. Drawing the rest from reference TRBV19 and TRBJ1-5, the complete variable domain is DGGITQSPKYLFRKEGQNVTLSCEQNLNHDAMYWYRQDPGQGLRLIYYSQIVNDFQKGDIAEGYSVSREKKESFPLTVTSAQKNPTAFYLCASKDRENQPQHFGDGTRLSIL.

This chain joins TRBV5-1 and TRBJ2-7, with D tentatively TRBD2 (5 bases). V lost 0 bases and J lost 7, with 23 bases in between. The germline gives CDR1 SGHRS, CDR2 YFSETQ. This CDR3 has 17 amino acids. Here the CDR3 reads CASSLDPRGRLAREQYF. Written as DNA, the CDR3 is TGCGCCAGCAGCTTGGACCCACGAGGGCGATTGGCTCGTGAGCAGTACTTC.

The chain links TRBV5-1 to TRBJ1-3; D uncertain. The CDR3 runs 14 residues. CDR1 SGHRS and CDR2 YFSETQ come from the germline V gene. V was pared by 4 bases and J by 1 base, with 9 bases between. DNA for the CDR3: TGCGCCAGCAGCGGAGGACTGTCTGGAAACACCATATATTTT. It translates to CASSGGLSGNTIYF.

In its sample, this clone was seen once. The CDR3 spells CASRMGRAYGYTF. CDR3 nucleotides: TGTGCCAGCAGGATGGGGAGGGCGTATGGCTACACCTTC. The rearrangement uses TRBV6-5 and TRBJ1-2; no firm D call. The CDR3 has 13 amino acids. Germline values: CDR1 MNHEY, CDR2 SVGAGI. Trimming cost V 6 bases and J 5 bases, with 13 bases left between them.

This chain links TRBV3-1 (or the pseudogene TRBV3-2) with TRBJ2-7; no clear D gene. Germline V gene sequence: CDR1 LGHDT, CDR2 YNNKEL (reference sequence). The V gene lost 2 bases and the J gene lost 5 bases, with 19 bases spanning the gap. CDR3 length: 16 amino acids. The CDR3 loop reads CASSQSWVSTGDEQYF. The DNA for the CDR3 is TGTGCCAGCAGCCAATCCTGGGTGTCGACTGGCGACGAGCAGTACTTC.

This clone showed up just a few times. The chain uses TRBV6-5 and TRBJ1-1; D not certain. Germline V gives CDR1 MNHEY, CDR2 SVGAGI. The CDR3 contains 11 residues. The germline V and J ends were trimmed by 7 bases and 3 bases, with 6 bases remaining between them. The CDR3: CASTYHTEAFF. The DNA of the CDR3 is TGTGCCAGCACCTACCACACTGAAGCTTTCTTT.

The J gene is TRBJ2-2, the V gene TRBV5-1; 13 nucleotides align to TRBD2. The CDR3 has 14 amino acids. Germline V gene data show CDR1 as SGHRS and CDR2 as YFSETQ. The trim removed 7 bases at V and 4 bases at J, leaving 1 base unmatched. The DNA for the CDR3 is TGCGCCAGCCGACTAGCGGGGGGCACCGGGGAGCTGTTTTTT. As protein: CASRLAGGTGELFF. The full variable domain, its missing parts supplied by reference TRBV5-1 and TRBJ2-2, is KAGVTQTPRYLIKTRGQQVTLSCSPISGHRSVSWYQQTPGQGLQFLFEYFSETQRNKGNFPGRFSGRQFSNSRSEMNVSTLELGDSALYLCASRLAGGTGELFFGEGSRLTVL.

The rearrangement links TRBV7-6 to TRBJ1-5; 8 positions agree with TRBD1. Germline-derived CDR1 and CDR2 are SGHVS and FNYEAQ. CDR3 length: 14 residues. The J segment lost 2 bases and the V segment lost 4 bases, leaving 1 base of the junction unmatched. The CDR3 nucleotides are TGTGCCAGCAGCTCAGGGGGCGGCAATCAGCCCCAGCATTTT. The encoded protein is CASSSGGGNQPQHF. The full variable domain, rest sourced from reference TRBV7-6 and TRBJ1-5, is GAGVSQSPRYKVTKRGQDVALRCDPISGHVSLYWYRQALGQGPEFLTYFNYEAQQDKSGLPNDRFSAERPEGSISTLTIQRTEQRDSAMYRCASSSGGGNQPQHFGDGTRLSIL.

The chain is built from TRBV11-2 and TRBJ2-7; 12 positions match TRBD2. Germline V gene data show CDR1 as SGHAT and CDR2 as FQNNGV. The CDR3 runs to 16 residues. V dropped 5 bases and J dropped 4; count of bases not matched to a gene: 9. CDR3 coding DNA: TGTGCCAGCAGCCCTTGGACTAGCGGGGCTTTATACGAGCAGTACTTC. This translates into CASSPWTSGALYEQYF.

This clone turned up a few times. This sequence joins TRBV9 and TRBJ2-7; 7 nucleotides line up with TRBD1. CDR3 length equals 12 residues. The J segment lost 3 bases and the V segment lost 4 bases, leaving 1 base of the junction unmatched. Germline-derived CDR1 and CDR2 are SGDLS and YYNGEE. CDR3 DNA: TGTGCCAGCAGCCCAGGGGGCTACGAGCAGTACTTC. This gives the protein CASSPGGYEQYF. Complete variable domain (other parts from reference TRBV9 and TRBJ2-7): DSGVTQTPKHLITATGQRVTLRCSPRSGDLSVYWYQQSLDQGLQFLIQYYNGEERAKGNILERFSAQQFPDLHSELNLSSLELGDSALYFCASSPGGYEQYFGPGTRLTVT.

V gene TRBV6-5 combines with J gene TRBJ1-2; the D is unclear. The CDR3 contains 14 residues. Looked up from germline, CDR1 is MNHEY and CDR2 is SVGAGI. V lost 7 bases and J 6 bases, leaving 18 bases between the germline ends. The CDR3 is CASTTYRYGDGYTF. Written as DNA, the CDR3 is TGTGCCAGCACCACATACAGATACGGCGATGGCTACACCTTC.

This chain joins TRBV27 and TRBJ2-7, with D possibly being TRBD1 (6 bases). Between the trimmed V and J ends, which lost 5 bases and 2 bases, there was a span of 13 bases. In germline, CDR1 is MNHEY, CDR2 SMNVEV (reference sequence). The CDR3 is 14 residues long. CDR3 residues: CASSRQGRAYEQYF. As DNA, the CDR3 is TGTGCCAGCAGTCGGCAGGGGCGAGCCTACGAGCAGTACTTC.

The CDR3 DNA is TGTGCCAGCAGCCGCGACGACAGGGCCCCCAACGTCCTGACTTTC. This sequence encodes CASSRDDRAPNVLTF. V usage is TRBV6-5 and J usage is TRBJ2-6; 7 bases agree with TRBD1. CDR1 MNHEY and CDR2 SVGAGI come from the germline V gene. Unmatched junction bases numbered 10, after V lost 6 bases and J lost 8 bases. CDR3 length: 15 amino acids.

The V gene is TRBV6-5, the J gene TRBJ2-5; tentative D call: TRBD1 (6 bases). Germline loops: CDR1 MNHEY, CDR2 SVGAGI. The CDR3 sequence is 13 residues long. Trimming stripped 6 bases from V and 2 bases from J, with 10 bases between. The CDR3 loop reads CASSLDRQETQYF. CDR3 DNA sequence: TGTGCCAGCAGCCTGGACAGACAAGAGACCCAGTACTTC.

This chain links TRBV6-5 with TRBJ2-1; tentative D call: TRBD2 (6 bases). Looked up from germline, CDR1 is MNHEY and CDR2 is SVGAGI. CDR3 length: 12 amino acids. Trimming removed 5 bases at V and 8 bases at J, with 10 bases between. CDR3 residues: CASSRLGDEQFF. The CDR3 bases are TGTGCCAGCAGTAGACTAGGCGATGAGCAGTTCTTC.